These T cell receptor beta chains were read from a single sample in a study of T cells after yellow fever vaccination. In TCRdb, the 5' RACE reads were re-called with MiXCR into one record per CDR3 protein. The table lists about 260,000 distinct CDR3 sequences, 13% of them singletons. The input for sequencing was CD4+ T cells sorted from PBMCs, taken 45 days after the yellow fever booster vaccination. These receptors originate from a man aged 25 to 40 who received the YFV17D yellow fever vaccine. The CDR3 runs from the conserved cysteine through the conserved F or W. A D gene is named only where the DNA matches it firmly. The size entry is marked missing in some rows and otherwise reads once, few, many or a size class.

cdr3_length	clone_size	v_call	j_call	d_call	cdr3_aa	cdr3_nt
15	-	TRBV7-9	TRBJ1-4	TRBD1	CASSDQQGRYEKLFF	TGTGCCAGCAGCGACCAACAGGGGCGGTATGAAAAACTGTTTTTT
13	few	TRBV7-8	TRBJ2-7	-	CASSLWESYEQYF	TGTGCCAGCAGCTTATGGGAATCCTACGAGCAGTACTTC
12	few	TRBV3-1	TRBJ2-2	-	CASSLLGRELFF	TGTGCCAGCAGCCTTCTAGGCCGGGAGCTGTTTTTT
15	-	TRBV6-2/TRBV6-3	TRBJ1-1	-	CASSSPRRMNTEAFF	TGTGCCAGCAGTTCTCCGCGGCGGATGAACACTGAAGCTTTCTTT
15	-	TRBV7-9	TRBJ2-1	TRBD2	CASSVSGSAYNEQFF	TGTGCCAGCAGCGTTAGCGGGAGTGCCTACAATGAGCAGTTCTTC
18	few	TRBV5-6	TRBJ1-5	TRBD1	CASSHGQGGGYSNQPQHF	TGTGCCAGCAGCCACGGACAGGGGGGGGGATATAGCAATCAGCCCCAGCATTTT
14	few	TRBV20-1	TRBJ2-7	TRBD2	CSAEGTSGNYEQYF	TGCAGTGCAGAGGGGACTAGCGGGAACTACGAGCAGTACTTC
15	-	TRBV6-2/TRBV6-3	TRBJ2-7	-	CASSYGHQGSYEQYF	TGTGCCAGCAGTTACGGACATCAGGGAAGCTACGAGCAGTACTTC
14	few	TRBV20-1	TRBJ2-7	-	CSARDRAGWYEQYF	TGCAGTGCTAGAGATAGGGCAGGGTGGTACGAGCAGTACTTC
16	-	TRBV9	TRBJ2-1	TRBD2	CASSAGGTSTYNEQFF	TGTGCCAGCAGCGCTGGGGGGACTAGCACCTACAATGAGCAGTTCTTC
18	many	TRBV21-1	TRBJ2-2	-	CASSKELAGEGNTGELFF	TGTGCCAGCAGCAAGGAACTAGCGGGAGAAGGAAACACCGGGGAGCTGTTTTTT
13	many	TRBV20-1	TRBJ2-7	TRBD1	CSATKTGPYEQYF	TGCAGTGCCACGAAGACAGGGCCCTACGAGCAGTACTTC
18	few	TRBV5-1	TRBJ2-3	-	CASSLVVASLQRADTQYF	TGCGCCAGCAGCTTGGTCGTGGCTAGTTTACAGCGAGCAGATACGCAGTATTTT
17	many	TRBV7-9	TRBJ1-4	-	CASSLGDRDLRREKLFF	TGTGCCAGCAGCTTAGGAGACCGGGACCTTCGGAGAGAAAAACTGTTTTTT
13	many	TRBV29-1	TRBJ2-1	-	CSAGGDTYNEQFF	TGCAGCGCTGGGGGGGACACCTACAATGAGCAGTTCTTC
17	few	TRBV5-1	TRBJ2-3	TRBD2	CASSPGLAGPSTDTQYF	TGCGCCAGCAGCCCTGGACTAGCGGGACCTAGCACAGATACGCAGTATTTT
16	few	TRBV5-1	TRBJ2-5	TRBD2	CASSPGPSGTQETQYF	TGCGCCAGCAGCCCAGGGCCTAGCGGGACCCAAGAGACCCAGTACTTC
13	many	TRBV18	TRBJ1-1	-	CASSSQKNTEAFF	TGTGCCAGCTCATCCCAGAAGAACACTGAAGCTTTCTTT
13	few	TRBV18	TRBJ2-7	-	CASSIIPGYEQYF	TGTGCCAGCTCAATCATTCCCGGCTACGAGCAGTACTTC
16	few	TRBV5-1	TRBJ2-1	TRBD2	CASSRSAGDGYNEQFF	TGCGCCAGCAGCAGGTCAGCGGGAGATGGCTACAATGAGCAGTTCTTC
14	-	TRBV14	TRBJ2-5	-	CASSRRDGVETQYF	TGTGCCAGCAGCCGCCGGGACGGTGTAGAGACCCAGTACTTC
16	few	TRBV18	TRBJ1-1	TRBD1	CASSALTGTENTEAFF	TGTGCCAGCTCAGCTTTAACCGGGACAGAGAACACTGAAGCTTTCTTT
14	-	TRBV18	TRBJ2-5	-	CASSSWENQETQYF	TGTGCCAGCTCATCCTGGGAGAACCAAGAGACCCAGTACTTC
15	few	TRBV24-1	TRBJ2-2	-	CATSRVRPNTGELFF	TGTGCCACCAGCAGGGTCCGTCCGAACACCGGGGAGCTGTTTTTT
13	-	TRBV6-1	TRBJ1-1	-	CASSEGREIEAFF	TGTGCCAGCAGTGAAGGCAGGGAAATTGAAGCTTTCTTT
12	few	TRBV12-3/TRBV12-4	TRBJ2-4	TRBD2	CASSLPSGGAYF	TGTGCCAGCAGTTTACCTAGCGGGGGAGCGTACTTC
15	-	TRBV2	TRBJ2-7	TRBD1	CASRNRQGSSYEQYF	TGTGCCAGCAGGAACAGACAGGGGAGCTCCTACGAGCAGTACTTC
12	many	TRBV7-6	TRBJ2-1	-	CASSLFRNEQFF	TGTGCCAGCAGCTTATTCCGCAATGAGCAGTTCTTC
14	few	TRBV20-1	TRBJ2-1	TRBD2	CSAFTGTRADEQFF	TGCAGTGCTTTTACCGGGACTAGGGCTGACGAGCAGTTCTTC
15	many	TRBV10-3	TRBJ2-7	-	CAISEGQYKDYEQYF	TGTGCCATCAGTGAGGGACAGTATAAGGACTACGAGCAGTACTTC